The 14 T cell receptor beta chains given below trace back to one sample, sequenced in a study of technical replicates of blood from several donors. Measured with immunoSEQ multiplex PCR; TCRdb has only the in-frame clones, and not every one. The sample lists some 56,000 clones, over 85% seen once, with about 4% in the top ten. The source material was PBMCs. The receptors shown here come from a human donor in good health. Some clones in this sample may be carry-over from other donors' samples.

This clone was found once. The CDR3 sequence is CASSIEQGASQYF. For the CDR3, the DNA is TGTGCCAGTAGTATAGAGCAGGGGGCGTCCCAGTACTTC. The V and J genes are TRBV19 and TRBJ2-5, with 8 bases that match TRBD1. CDR1 LNHDA and CDR2 SQIVND come from the germline V gene (reference sequence). The CDR3 spans 13 residues. V shed 0 bases, J shed 9 bases, and the junction held 3 bases outside the gene matches. The entire variable domain, with the rest obtained from reference TRBV19 and TRBJ2-5, is as follows: DGGITQSPKYLFRKEGQNVTLSCEQNLNHDAMYWYRQDPGQGLRLIYYSQIVNDFQKGDIAEGYSVSREKKESFPLTVTSAQKNPTAFYLCASSIEQGASQYFGPGTRLLVL.

The J gene is TRBJ1-2, the V gene TRBV2; the match to TRBD1 covers 8 bases. The J segment lost 2 bases and the V segment lost 6 bases, leaving 5 bases of the junction unmatched. CDR1 SNHLY and CDR2 FYNNEI come from the germline V gene. This CDR3 has 14 residues. As DNA, the CDR3 is TGTGCCAGCAGAACAGGGGGTTCAAACTATGGCTACACCTTC. Its translation: CASRTGGSNYGYTF.

In DNA, the CDR3 is TGTGCCGGCACTCTGGGGGGGCTCGGCACTGAAGCTTTCTTT. Translated, it gives CAGTLGGLGTEAFF. This chain connects TRBV7-9 to TRBJ1-1, with D maybe TRBD1 (6 bases). There are 14 residues in the CDR3. The germline CDR1 and CDR2 sequences are SEHNR and FQNEAQ (reference sequence). Trimming pared 11 bases from V and 4 bases from J, leaving 20 bases between.

The rearrangement joins TRBV2 to TRBJ1-1, with 8 bases identical to TRBD1. Per germline, CDR1 SNHLY and CDR2 FYNNEI. The J segment lost 6 bases and the V segment lost 6 bases, leaving 6 bases of the junction unmatched. The CDR3 is made up of 13 amino acids. In DNA form, the CDR3 reads TGTGCCAGCAGGGGGCAGGGGGCAGCTGAAGCTTTCTTT. Its protein is CASRGQGAAEAFF.

The chain has TRBV19 and TRBJ2-7; 9 bases map to TRBD1. V dropped 5 bases and J dropped 5; count of bases not matched to a gene: 13. Germline values: CDR1 LNHDA, CDR2 SQIVND (reference sequence). The CDR3 runs to 16 residues. CDR3 sequence: CASSSTGGAGSHEQYF. As DNA, the CDR3 is TGTGCCAGTAGTTCAACAGGGGGCGCGGGGTCCCACGAGCAGTACTTC.

V gene TRBV13 combines with J gene TRBJ1-6, with D maybe TRBD1 (6 bases). Germline assignment: CDR1 PRHDT and CDR2 FYEKMQ (reference sequence). This CDR3 spans 16 amino acids. V gave up 5 bases and J gave up 0 bases, with 11 bases separating them. The CDR3 nucleotides are TGTGCCAGCAGCGACCAGGGGAGCTCCTATAATTCACCCCTCCACTTT. It yields the protein CASSDQGSSYNSPLHF.

The genes are TRBV5-6 and TRBJ1-2; 10 bases map to TRBD1. V trimming: 6 bases; J trimming: 4 bases; junction bases outside the gene matches: 6. The CDR3 runs 14 residues. Germline CDR1 and CDR2: SGHDT and YYEEEE. CDR3 sequence reads: CASTRDRGSYGYTF. The CDR3 DNA reads TGTGCCAGCACCCGGGACAGGGGAAGCTATGGCTACACCTTC.

The chain couples TRBV10-3 to TRBJ1-2, with D possibly TRBD1 on 5 matching bases. Trimming took 3 bases from V and 6 from J, leaving 11 bases between them. The CDR3 totals 13 residues. Germline V gene sequence: CDR1 ENHRY, CDR2 SYGVKD. CDR3 DNA: TGTGCCATCAGTGACAGGGAAATGGATGGCTACACCTTC. This encodes CAISDREMDGYTF.

The J gene is TRBJ1-3, the V gene TRBV7-2, with 7 bases fitting TRBD1. J lost 0 bases, V lost 5 bases, and 10 bases had no gene match. The CDR3 sequence is 17 residues long. Germline lookup yields CDR1 SGHTA and CDR2 FQGNSA. As DNA, the CDR3 is TGTGCCAGCAGCCAAAGAAAGGGACAGCGCTCTGGAAACACCATATATTTT. Translating it yields CASSQRKGQRSGNTIYF.

The chain links TRBV7-2 to TRBJ2-7; TRBD1 agrees at 8 bases. J was trimmed by 6 bases and V by 5 bases; bases with no gene match: 9. From germline, CDR1 is SGHTA and CDR2 FQGNSA. The CDR3 is 14 amino acids. CDR3 protein: CASSLWDRYSEQYF. The DNA of the CDR3 is TGTGCCAGCAGCCTTTGGGACAGGTACTCCGAGCAGTACTTC.

This clone was detected a few times. This chain connects TRBV29-1 to TRBJ1-6; 8 positions match TRBD1. CDR1 is SQVTM, CDR2 ANQGSEA, per germline. The junction had 13 bases not matched to a gene; V was cut back by 6 bases and J by 12 bases. The CDR3 is made up of 14 amino acids. Written as DNA, the CDR3 is TGCAGCGTGCAAGAGGGGCAGGGGGCCCAACCCCTCCACTTT. Translating gives CSVQEGQGAQPLHF. Filled out from reference TRBV29-1 and TRBJ1-6, the complete variable domain reads SAVISQKPSRDICQRGTSLTIQCQVDSQVTMMFWYRQQPGQSLTLIATANQGSEATYESGFVIDKFPISRPNLTFSTLTVSNMSPEDSSIYLCSVQEGQGAQPLHFGNGTRLTVT.

This clone is medium-sized. V is TRBV11-2 and J is TRBJ2-7, with D tentatively TRBD1 (6 bases). Germline values: CDR1 SGHAT, CDR2 FQNNGV. V was shortened by 3 bases and J by 0 bases, with 9 bases between the two germline ends. The CDR3 is 14 residues long. The CDR3 DNA is TGTGCCAGCAGCTTTCGGGACATCTCCTACGAGCAGTACTTC. As protein: CASSFRDISYEQYF.

This clone was counted once. The chain joins TRBV4-1 to TRBJ1-2, with TRBD1 matching 8 bases. V shed 1 base, J shed 8 bases, and the junction held 6 bases outside the gene matches. CDR1 is MGHRA, CDR2 YSYEKL, per germline. The CDR3 extends over 14 amino acids. The CDR3, as DNA: TGCGCCAGCAGCCAAGGCCGAGACAGGGGCGGCTACACCTTC. Translation gives CASSQGRDRGGYTF.

V and J are TRBV4-3 and TRBJ1-3, with unresolved D. Germline V gives CDR1 LGHNA, CDR2 YSLEER. The CDR3 totals 15 residues. V was pared by 0 bases and J by 4 bases, with 10 bases between. DNA of the CDR3: TGCGCCAGCAGCCAAGATTTGGGAGCAGGAAACACCATATATTTT. Encoded protein: CASSQDLGAGNTIYF.